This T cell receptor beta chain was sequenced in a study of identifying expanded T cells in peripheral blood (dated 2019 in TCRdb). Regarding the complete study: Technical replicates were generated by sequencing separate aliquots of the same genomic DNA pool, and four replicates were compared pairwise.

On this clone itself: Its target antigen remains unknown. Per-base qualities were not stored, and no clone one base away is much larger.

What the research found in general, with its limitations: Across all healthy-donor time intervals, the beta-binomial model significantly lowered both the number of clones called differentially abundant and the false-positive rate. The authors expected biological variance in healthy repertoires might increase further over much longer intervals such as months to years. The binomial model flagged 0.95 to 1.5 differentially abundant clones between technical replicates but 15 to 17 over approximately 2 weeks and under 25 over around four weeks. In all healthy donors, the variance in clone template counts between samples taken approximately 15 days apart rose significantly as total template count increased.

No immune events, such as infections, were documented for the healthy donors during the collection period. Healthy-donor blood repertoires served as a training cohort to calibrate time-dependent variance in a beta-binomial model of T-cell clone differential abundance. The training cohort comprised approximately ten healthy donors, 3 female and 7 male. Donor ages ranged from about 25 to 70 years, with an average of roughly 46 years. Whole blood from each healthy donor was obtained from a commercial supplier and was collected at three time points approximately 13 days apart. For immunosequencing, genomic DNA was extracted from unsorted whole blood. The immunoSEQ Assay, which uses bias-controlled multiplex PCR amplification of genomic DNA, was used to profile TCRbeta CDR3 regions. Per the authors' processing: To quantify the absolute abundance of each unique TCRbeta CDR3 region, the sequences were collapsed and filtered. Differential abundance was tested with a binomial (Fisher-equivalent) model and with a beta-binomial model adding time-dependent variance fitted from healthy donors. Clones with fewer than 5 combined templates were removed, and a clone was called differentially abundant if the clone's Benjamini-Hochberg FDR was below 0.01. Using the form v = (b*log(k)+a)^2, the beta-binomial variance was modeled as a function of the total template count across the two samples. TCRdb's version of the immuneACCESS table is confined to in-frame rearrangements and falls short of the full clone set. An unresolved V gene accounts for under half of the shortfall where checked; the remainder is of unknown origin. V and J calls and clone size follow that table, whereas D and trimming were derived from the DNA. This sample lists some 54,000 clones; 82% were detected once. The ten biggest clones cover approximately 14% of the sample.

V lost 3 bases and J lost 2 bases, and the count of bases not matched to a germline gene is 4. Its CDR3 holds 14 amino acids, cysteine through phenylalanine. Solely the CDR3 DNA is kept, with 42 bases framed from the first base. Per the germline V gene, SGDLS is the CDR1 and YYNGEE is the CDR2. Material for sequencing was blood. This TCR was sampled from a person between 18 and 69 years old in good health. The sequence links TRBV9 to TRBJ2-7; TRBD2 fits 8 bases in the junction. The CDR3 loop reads CASSESGSPYEQYF. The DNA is TGTGCCAGCAGCGAGAGCGGGAGCCCCTACGAGCAGTACTTC.